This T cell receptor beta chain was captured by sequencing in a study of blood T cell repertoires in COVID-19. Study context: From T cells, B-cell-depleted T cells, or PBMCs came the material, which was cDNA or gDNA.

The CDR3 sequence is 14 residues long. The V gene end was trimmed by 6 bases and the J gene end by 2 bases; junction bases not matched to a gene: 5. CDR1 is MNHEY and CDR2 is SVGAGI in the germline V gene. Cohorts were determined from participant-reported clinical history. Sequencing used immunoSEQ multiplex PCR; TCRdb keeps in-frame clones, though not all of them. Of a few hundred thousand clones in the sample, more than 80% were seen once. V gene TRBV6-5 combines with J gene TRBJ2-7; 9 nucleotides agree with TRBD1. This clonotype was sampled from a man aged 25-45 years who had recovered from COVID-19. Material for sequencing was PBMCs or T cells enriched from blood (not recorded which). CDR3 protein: CASRAGTGTYEQYF. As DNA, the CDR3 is TGTGCCAGCAGAGCCGGGACAGGGACCTACGAGCAGTACTTC.